Each of the 4 T cell receptor beta chains below was sequenced from the same sample in a study of cytomegalovirus exposure and HLA in healthy donors. The table came from immunoSEQ multiplex PCR; TCRdb's copy has only in-frame clones and leaves some out. This table has 150,000 to 200,000 clones, roughly 86% appearing once. Source material: PBMCs. These TCRs come from a man in his late teens or twenties in good health and CMV-seropositive.

J is TRBJ2-7 and V is TRBV23-1; D might be TRBD1 (6 bases). Being an ORF, TRBV23-1 has a function that is uncertain. With 5 bases removed from V and 3 bases from J, the gap between germline ends came to 11 bases. This CDR3 is 13 amino acids long. CDR3 amino acids: CASSSRTDYEQYF. The CDR3 nucleotides are TGCGCCAGCAGTTCCCGGACAGACTACGAGCAGTACTTC.

The chain joins TRBV9 to TRBJ2-2, with a tentative D call TRBD1 (5 bases). Germline V gene sequence: CDR1 SGDLS, CDR2 YYNGEE. Trimming cost V 3 bases and J 4 bases, with 10 bases left between them. The CDR3 length is 14 residues. The CDR3 region is CASSAQRGTGELFF. The CDR3 bases are TGTGCCAGCAGCGCTCAAAGGGGCACCGGGGAGCTGTTTTTT.

J is TRBJ1-1 and V is TRBV7-9, with 7 bases identical to TRBD1. The CDR3 runs to 17 residues. V lost 4 bases to trimming and J lost 1 base; unmatched junction nucleotides: 12. Germline V lookup: CDR1 SEHNR, CDR2 FQNEAQ (reference sequence). The CDR3 reads CASSSGKAGTANTEAFF. Written as DNA, the CDR3 is TGTGCCAGCAGCTCCGGAAAGGCCGGGACAGCGAACACTGAAGCTTTCTTT.

For the CDR3, the DNA is TGTGCCAGTTTTTCTTACCTACCACGAGAGCAGTACTTC. Protein: CASFSYLPREQYF. The genes are TRBV28 and TRBJ2-7; D ambiguous. V lost 9 bases and J lost 7, with 19 bases in between. The CDR3 contains 13 residues. Germline V gene sequence: CDR1 MDHEN, CDR2 SYDVKM.